This section outlines one T cell receptor beta chain sequence together with its context. As yet, its antigen is unknown. This sample is drawn from a study of cytomegalovirus exposure and HLA in healthy donors. Study-wide findings and caveats: In a later analysis, TCR beta V- and J-gene trimming showed a link to a missense DCLRE1C variant. Presence/absence analyses assumed roughly uniform sequencing depth across donors.

This CDR3 comprises 16 residues. Unmatched junction bases numbered 9, after V lost 5 bases and J lost 5 bases. Germline V gene data show CDR1 as LGHNT and CDR2 as FRNRAP. PCR used 60 Vbeta primers and 13 Jbeta primers. TCRdb keeps only in-frame clones here, not all; method: immunoSEQ multiplex PCR. The sample includes approximately 200,000 clones, over 70% of them seen just once. The donors were healthy bone marrow donors. At collection, donors were nominally healthy, but unrecorded immune exposures were probable. The rearrangement links TRBV12-5 to TRBJ2-2; 9 bases are shared with TRBD2. Sequencing was performed on PBMCs. This sequence originates from a woman between 18 and 29 years old in good health and CMV-seronegative. CDR3 sequence reads: CASGPELAGSTGELFF. The CDR3 nucleotides read TGTGCTAGTGGTCCGGAGCTAGCGGGGAGTACCGGGGAGCTGTTTTTT.